This T cell receptor beta chain was retrieved from a study of Graves' ophthalmopathy and Graves' hyperthyroidism. Study as a whole: Hyperthyroidism showing no ophthalmopathy within 18 months of follow-up was stable.

This clonotype occurred many times. The antigen remains undetermined. CDR3 regions of TCR beta were amplified from RNA transcripts. HTBI primers were used in a first-round RT-PCR, which preceded a second-round multiplex PCR. TCRdb used MiXCR to reprocess the multiplex PCR reads, holding one entry per CDR3 protein. The data show about 1.2 million distinct CDR3 sequences, around a third seen once. Recruitment covered hyperthyroidism patients aged 18 to 65 whose new diagnosis was of under 2 months' duration. The CDR3 is 16 amino acids. V lost 2 bases to trimming and J lost 3 bases, with 16 bases between them. Germline CDR1 is SGHTA and CDR2 is FQGNSA. Study-level points and caveats: Blood also harbored most expanded thyroid clonotypes above 0.001 frequency. As the model predicted ophthalmopathy progression, it achieved a sensitivity of about 71% and a specificity of around 76%.

The specimen was peripheral blood or thyroid tissue (not recorded which). This TCR was recovered from an adult man with Graves' hyperthyroidism. This chain connects TRBV7-2 to TRBJ1-1; D unclear. CDR3 region: CASSLTLTKFDTEAFF. As DNA, the CDR3 is TGTGCCAGCAGCTTAACCCTGACAAAGTTCGACACTGAAGCTTTCTTT. Filled out from reference TRBV7-2 and TRBJ1-1, the complete variable domain reads GAGVSQSPSNKVTEKGKDVELRCDPISGHTALYWYRQSLGQGLEFLIYFQGNSAPDKSGLPSDRFSAERTGGSVSTLTIQRTQQEDSAVYLCASSLTLTKFDTEAFFGQGTRLTVV.